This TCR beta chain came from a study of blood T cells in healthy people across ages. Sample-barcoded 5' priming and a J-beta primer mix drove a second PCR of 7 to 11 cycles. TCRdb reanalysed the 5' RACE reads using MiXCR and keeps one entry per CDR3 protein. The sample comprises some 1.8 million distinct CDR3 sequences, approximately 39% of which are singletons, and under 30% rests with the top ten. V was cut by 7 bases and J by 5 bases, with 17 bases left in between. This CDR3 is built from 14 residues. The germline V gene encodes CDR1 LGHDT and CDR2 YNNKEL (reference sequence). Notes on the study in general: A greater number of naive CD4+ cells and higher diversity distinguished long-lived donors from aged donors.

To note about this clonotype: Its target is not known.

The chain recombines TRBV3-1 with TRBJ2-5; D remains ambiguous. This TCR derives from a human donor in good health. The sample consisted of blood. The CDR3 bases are TGTGCCAGCAACCCCCTTAGGTCCTGGGAGACCCAGTACTTC. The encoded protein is CASNPLRSWETQYF.